These 30 T cell receptor beta chains came from one sample sequenced in a study of T cells in localized non-small cell lung cancer. Using immunoSEQ multiplex PCR, the repertoire was profiled, and TCRdb retains in-frame clones only, with some absent. The sample consists of 950 to 1,500 clones, about 26% of them appearing once. This material consisted of normal lung tissue next to the tumor, taken before any cancer treatment. All receptors come from a male donor aged 60 or over with stage II lung adenocarcinoma.

The sample holds a few counts of this clone. The chain couples TRBV9 to TRBJ2-7; 8 bases agree with TRBD2. This CDR3 has 16 amino acids. The V gene end was trimmed by 5 bases and the J gene end by 1 base; junction bases not matched to a gene: 11. Looked up from germline, CDR1 is SGDLS and CDR2 is YYNGEE. CDR3 residues: CASSESLAGRSYEQYV. The DNA for the CDR3 is TGTGCCAGCAGTGAAAGCTTAGCGGGGCGTTCCTACGAGCAGTACGTC.

This clone was seen more than once but under ten times. The chain is built from TRBV28 and TRBJ2-1, with a tentative D call TRBD2 (5 bases). Trimming removed 6 bases from V and 0 bases from J, with 15 bases in between. CDR1 is MDHEN, CDR2 SYDVKM, per germline. This CDR3 region has 16 residues. In DNA form, the CDR3 reads TGTGCCAGCAGCGGTTTAGAGGGCAGCTCCTACAATGAGCAGTTCTTC. Its protein product is CASSGLEGSSYNEQFF.

This clone is labeled as medium-sized (0.01 to 0.1%). The V gene is TRBV6-8, the J gene TRBJ1-1; D remains unclear. The CDR3 loop spans 15 amino acids. Germline V CDR1 and CDR2: MNHGY, SAAAGT. The germline V and J ends were trimmed by 0 bases and 0 bases, with 8 bases remaining between them. CDR3 region: CASSYSQVLNTEAFF. CDR3 bases: TGTGCCAGCAGTTACTCCCAGGTTCTGAACACTGAAGCTTTCTTT.

This clone was detected only a few times. The gene calls are TRBV6-8 and TRBJ2-3; 11 nucleotides match TRBD2. The V gene end was trimmed by 0 bases and the J gene end by 4 bases; junction bases not matched to a gene: 6. The CDR3 runs 17 residues. CDR1 MNHGY and CDR2 SAAAGT come from the germline V gene. The CDR3 sequence: CASSYSNSGGESDTQYF. The CDR3 coding sequence is TGTGCCAGCAGTTACTCGAATAGCGGGGGGGAATCAGATACGCAGTATTTT.

V is TRBV11-3 and J is TRBJ2-1; 9 bases match TRBD2. Unmatched junction bases numbered 9, after V lost 5 bases and J lost 4 bases. Germline lookup yields CDR1 SGHNT and CDR2 YENEEA. The CDR3 is made up of 16 amino acids. DNA for the CDR3: TGTGCCAGCAGCCCTGGGGGACTAGCTTTATACAATGAGCAGTTCTTC. Its protein is CASSPGGLALYNEQFF.

This clone has just a few counts. V and J are TRBV11-3 and TRBJ1-3; D perhaps matches TRBD1 (5 bases). Trimming took off 0 bases at V and 0 bases at J, with 15 bases between the two ends. Per the germline V gene, CDR1 is SGHNT and CDR2 is YENEEA. This CDR3 has 18 amino acids. Written as DNA, the CDR3 is TGTGCCAGCAGCTTAGATTATTCATGGGGCCGCTCTGGAAACACCATATATTTT. It translates to CASSLDYSWGRSGNTIYF.

The CDR3 region is CASSEGLDHSPLHF. The DNA of the CDR3 is TGTGCCAGCAGTGAAGGGTTGGACCATTCACCCCTCCACTTT. The gene calls are TRBV25-1 and TRBJ1-6; D call uncertain. Trimming cost V 2 bases and J 8 bases, with 10 bases left between them. CDR1 and CDR2 (germline): MGHDK, SYGVNS. The CDR3 covers 14 residues.

In its sample, this clone was seen a few times. The gene calls are TRBV6-8 and TRBJ1-1, with TRBD1 identical over 11 bases. CDR1 is MNHGY, CDR2 SAAAGT, per germline. V lost 5 bases and J lost 5; bases outside the gene matches: 4. The CDR3 extends over 14 amino acids. The CDR3 sequence is CASSVDRGQTEAFF. The CDR3 bases are TGTGCCAGCAGTGTGGACAGGGGGCAGACTGAAGCTTTCTTT.

This chain uses TRBV11-3 with TRBJ2-1, with a possible D match to TRBD2 (6 bases). Trimming took off 0 bases at V and 7 bases at J, with 13 bases between the two ends. The CDR3 totals 15 residues. CDR1 SGHNT and CDR2 YENEEA come from the germline V gene. CDR3 in amino acids: CASSLDDLARNEQFF. Written as DNA, the CDR3 is TGTGCCAGCAGCTTAGATGATCTAGCGAGGAATGAGCAGTTCTTC.

This clone has more than one count but fewer than ten. The CDR3 bases are TGTGCCAGTAGTTTCACGACAGAAACTGAAGCTTTCTTT. This translates into CASSFTTETEAFF. The chain combines TRBV19 with TRBJ1-1; possible D gene TRBD1, 5 bases. This CDR3 is 13 amino acids long. V was clipped by 5 bases and J by 5 bases, with 12 bases between them. CDR1 and CDR2 (germline): LNHDA, SQIVND (reference sequence).

This clone appeared a few times. The chain joins TRBV30 to TRBJ1-4, with 8 bases aligning to TRBD1. V lost 5 bases, J lost 8 bases, and 7 bases stayed unmatched. Germline V gene data show CDR1 as GTSNPN and CDR2 as SVGIG (reference sequence). The CDR3 covers 13 residues. The CDR3 loop reads CAWGRRGREKLFF. DNA for the CDR3: TGTGCCTGGGGGCGCAGGGGGCGCGAAAAACTGTTTTTT.

This clone was found a few times. V and J are TRBV23-1 and TRBJ2-4; 8 bases map to TRBD2. TRBV23-1 is designated an ORF whose function remains uncertain. With V trimmed by 6 bases and J by 4 bases, 8 bases remained unmatched. There are 15 residues in the CDR3. The DNA of the CDR3 is TGCGCCAGCAGCTTATCGGGGGGGCCTAAAAACATTCAGTACTTC. Translating it yields CASSLSGGPKNIQYF.

The rearrangement uses TRBV19 and TRBJ2-7; D is undetermined. The CDR3 contains 14 residues. Germline lookup yields CDR1 LNHDA and CDR2 SQIVND (reference sequence). Trimming took 4 bases from V and 12 from J, leaving 22 bases between them. The CDR3 DNA sequence: TGTGCCAGTAGTAGGCAAGCCCTTACGGCTGAGAGGTACGTC. This codes for CASSRQALTAERYV.

This clone was found a few times. The gene calls are TRBV6-8 and TRBJ1-3, with 8 bases lining up with TRBD1. The CDR3 is 14 residues long. Losses at the gene ends were 5 bases for V and 4 bases for J; bases not matched to a gene: 4. Germline loops: CDR1 MNHGY, CDR2 SAAAGT. The CDR3 here is CASSGQGYGNTIYF. CDR3 coding DNA: TGTGCCAGCAGTGGACAGGGATACGGAAACACCATATATTTT.

The chain is built from TRBV19 and TRBJ1-5; 9 bases align to TRBD1. The V gene end was trimmed by 5 bases and the J gene end by 7 bases; junction bases not matched to a gene: 6. CDR3 length: 14 amino acids. Germline CDR1 and CDR2: LNHDA and SQIVND (reference sequence). DNA of the CDR3: TGTGCCAGTAGTGCAACAGGGGGCAGGCAGCCCCAGCATTTT. The encoded protein is CASSATGGRQPQHF.

This clone was seen only a few times. This rearrangement joins TRBV30 to TRBJ1-6; D unresolved. The V and J ends lost 0 bases and 3 bases respectively, with 9 bases between them. Germline loops: CDR1 GTSNPN, CDR2 SVGIG (reference sequence). The CDR3 is 15 residues long. CDR3 in DNA: TGTGCCTGGAGTGTACGGAGGGTCTATAATTCACCCCTCCACTTT. It is translated as CAWSVRRVYNSPLHF.

This chain uses TRBV30 with TRBJ1-2; D gene ambiguous. The CDR3 extends over 12 amino acids. Per germline, CDR1 GTSNPN and CDR2 SVGIG (reference sequence). V dropped 2 bases and J dropped 8 bases, with 12 bases sitting between them. Written as DNA, the CDR3 is TGTGCCTGGAGTTATATCCCCAAGGGCTACACCTTC. Its translation: CAWSYIPKGYTF.

The rearrangement uses TRBV9 and TRBJ1-4; D unresolved. The germline CDR1 and CDR2 sequences are SGDLS and YYNGEE. The V gene lost 4 bases and the J gene lost 0 bases, with 13 bases spanning the gap. The CDR3 loop spans 16 amino acids. The DNA of the CDR3 is TGTGCCAGCAGCCCCCTACAGTCTGCAACTAATGAAAAACTGTTTTTT. Translated, it gives CASSPLQSATNEKLFF.

J is TRBJ2-5 and V is TRBV18; 11 bases fit TRBD2. The CDR3 loop spans 19 amino acids. Trimming removed 6 bases from V and 0 bases from J; junction bases left unmatched: 15. CDR1 is KGHSH, CDR2 LQKENI, per germline. CDR3 amino acids: CASSSQPVASGGNQETQYF. CDR3 nucleotides: TGTGCCAGCTCCTCCCAACCAGTGGCTAGCGGGGGGAACCAAGAGACCCAGTACTTC.

This clone was seen more than once but under ten times. This chain uses TRBV18 with TRBJ1-1; D unclear. Looked up from germline, CDR1 is KGHSH and CDR2 is LQKENI. Deletions cut 2 bases from V and 1 base from J, with 8 bases between. This CDR3 contains 14 residues. In DNA form, the CDR3 reads TGTGCCAGCTCACCATCCCCTGGGAACACTGAAGCTTTCTTT. Translating gives CASSPSPGNTEAFF. Using reference TRBV18 and TRBJ1-1 for the parts outside the CDR3, the full variable domain is NAGVMQNPRHLVRRRGQEARLRCSPMKGHSHVYWYRQLPEEGLKFMVYLQKENIIDESGMPKERFSAEFPKEGPSILRIQQVVRGDSAAYFCASSPSPGNTEAFFGQGTRLTVV.

This chain connects TRBV30 to TRBJ2-2; TRBD2 agrees at 7 bases. The junction had 14 bases not matched to a gene; V was cut back by 3 bases and J by 7 bases. The CDR3 has 16 amino acids. The germline V gene has CDR1 GTSNPN and CDR2 SVGIG (reference sequence). For the CDR3, the DNA is TGTGCCTGGAGCACGTCTTACGGGGGGTCGTTCGGGGAGCTGTTTTTT. Translated: CAWSTSYGGSFGELFF.

CDR3 nucleotides: TGTGCCAGCAGCGCATCACAACTCGTACGCTCTGGAAACACCATATATTTT. It yields the protein CASSASQLVRSGNTIYF. The V gene is TRBV9, the J gene TRBJ1-3; no firm D call. CDR1 is SGDLS, CDR2 YYNGEE, per germline. CDR3 length equals 17 residues. The V and J ends lost 3 bases and 0 bases respectively, with 16 bases between them. The whole variable domain, filled in from reference TRBV9 and TRBJ1-3, reads DSGVTQTPKHLITATGQRVTLRCSPRSGDLSVYWYQQSLDQGLQFLIQYYNGEERAKGNILERFSAQQFPDLHSELNLSSLELGDSALYFCASSASQLVRSGNTIYFGEGSWLTVV.

This clone is large (0.1 to 1%) by share. The gene calls are TRBV18 and TRBJ1-3; D is unclear. Deletions cut 6 bases from V and 0 bases from J, with 12 bases between. Germline V gene sequence: CDR1 KGHSH, CDR2 LQKENI. This CDR3 is built from 15 residues. The DNA of the CDR3 is TGTGCCAGCTCCCAAGGGCCGGGCTCTGGAAACACCATATATTTT. Amino acids: CASSQGPGSGNTIYF.

This sequence joins TRBV5-1 and TRBJ1-1; the match to TRBD1 covers 7 bases. The CDR3 totals 15 residues. J lost 5 bases, V lost 3 bases, and 10 bases had no gene match. Germline CDR1 SGHRS, CDR2 YFSETQ. The CDR3 DNA reads TGCGCCAGCAGCTCCCGACAGGGAAGCCAAACTGAAGCTTTCTTT. This translates into CASSSRQGSQTEAFF.

This clone is termed medium-sized (0.01 to 0.1%). V gene TRBV6-8 combines with J gene TRBJ1-6, with a tentative D call TRBD1 (5 bases). The germline CDR1 and CDR2 sequences are MNHGY and SAAAGT. V dropped 8 bases and J dropped 0 bases, with 14 bases sitting between them. The CDR3 loop spans 16 amino acids. The CDR3 DNA reads as TGTGCCAGCGGCTTGACAGACGGCTCCTATAATTCACCCCTCCACTTT. Translating gives CASGLTDGSYNSPLHF.

The rearrangement links TRBV30 to TRBJ2-5, with TRBD1 identical over 9 bases. Looked up from germline, CDR1 is GTSNPN and CDR2 is SVGIG (reference sequence). Germline trimming cut 3 bases from V and 3 bases from J; bases unmatched to any gene: 2. The CDR3 length is 13 residues. CDR3 coding DNA: TGTGCCTGGAGCCGGACAGGGGAAGAGACCCAGTACTTC. Its translation: CAWSRTGEETQYF.

This clone was recorded a few times. V gene TRBV6-8 combines with J gene TRBJ1-5; TRBD1 might be the D (5 bases). The germline CDR1 and CDR2 sequences are MNHGY and SAAAGT. The CDR3 contains 15 residues. The V end lost 0 bases, the J end lost 7 bases, and 13 bases lay between the germline ends. The CDR3 DNA is TGTGCCAGCAGTTACTCGGTGGGTAACAGGCAGCCCCAGCATTTT. It codes for CASSYSVGNRQPQHF.

This clone was detected a few times. The chain joins TRBV11-3 to TRBJ1-2; 10 bases are a match to TRBD1. The junction had 3 bases not matched to a gene; V was cut back by 2 bases and J by 6 bases. This CDR3 region has 14 residues. Germline loops: CDR1 SGHNT, CDR2 YENEEA. The CDR3 coding sequence is TGTGCCAGCAGCTTAAGACAGGGGGCCGATGGCTACACCTTC. Translated: CASSLRQGADGYTF.

This clone is large by share. V and J are TRBV6-8 and TRBJ1-1, with D possibly being TRBD1 (6 bases). This CDR3 comprises 12 residues. The V end was cut by 6 bases, the J end by 7 bases, with 12 bases between. From germline, CDR1 is MNHGY and CDR2 SAAAGT. The CDR3 DNA is TGTGCCAGCAGAACTTTGACAGGTGAAGCTTTCTTT. Translating it yields CASRTLTGEAFF.

The V gene is TRBV10-2, the J gene TRBJ1-5, with 10 bases aligning to TRBD1. The CDR3 has 19 residues. Germline V gene sequence: CDR1 WSHSY, CDR2 SAAADI. J was trimmed by 0 bases and V by 3 bases; bases with no gene match: 11. CDR3 bases: TGCGCCAGCAGTGAATTTCCCGGACAGGGGGGCTATAGCAATCAGCCCCAGCATTTT. This sequence encodes CASSEFPGQGGYSNQPQHF.